The 25 T cell receptor beta chains below all came from one sample that was sequenced in a study of cytomegalovirus exposure and HLA in healthy donors. The PCR was carried out with 60 Vbeta primers and 13 Jbeta primers. Assay: immunoSEQ multiplex PCR; the TCRdb copy retains only in-frame clones and omits some. The data hold about 94,000 clones, with roughly 80% observed a single time. Sequenced input: PBMCs. These TCRs come from a man aged 30 to 39 in good health and CMV-seronegative.

This clone was found once. The V call is TRBV5-4, the J call TRBJ1-1, with D perhaps TRBD1 (6 bases). Germline assignment: CDR1 SGHNT and CDR2 YYREEE (reference sequence). The CDR3 spans 17 residues. Trimming removed 0 bases at V and 3 bases at J, with 18 bases between. CDR3 region: CASSLGTYRAGDTEAFF. In DNA form, the CDR3 reads TGTGCCAGCAGCTTGGGTACCTACAGGGCGGGGGACACTGAAGCTTTCTTT.

The chain has TRBV5-1 and TRBJ2-7; 14 positions agree with TRBD2. With 4 bases clipped from V and 5 bases from J, the junction kept 8 bases outside the gene matches. Germline CDR1 reads SGHRS; CDR2 reads YFSETQ. The CDR3 extends over 16 amino acids. CDR3 bases: TGCGCCAGCAGCGGAAGACTAGCGGGGGGGCGGGACGAGCAGTACTTC. It encodes CASSGRLAGGRDEQYF.

The V gene is TRBV27, the J gene TRBJ1-6, with 7 bases identical to TRBD1. CDR1 is MNHEY and CDR2 is SMNVEV in the germline V gene (reference sequence). This CDR3 region has 14 residues. The trim removed 5 bases at V and 6 bases at J, leaving 4 bases unmatched. CDR3 loop: CASSPNRGNSPLHF. In DNA, the CDR3 is TGTGCCAGCAGTCCGAACAGGGGTAATTCACCCCTCCACTTT.

The rearrangement uses TRBV19 and TRBJ2-3, with a possible D match to TRBD1 (5 bases). V lost 9 bases and J 1 base, leaving 17 bases between the germline ends. Germline CDR1 is LNHDA and CDR2 is SQIVND (reference sequence). There are 15 residues in the CDR3. The CDR3 DNA follows: TGTGCCAGCCGCTCGACAGCCCTCGGCACAGATACGCAGTATTTT. Amino acid sequence: CASRSTALGTDTQYF.

J is TRBJ2-7 and V is TRBV11-3, with 14 bases aligning to TRBD2. Trimming removed 4 bases from V and 5 bases from J; junction bases left unmatched: 1. The CDR3 is made up of 14 amino acids. The germline V gene has CDR1 SGHNT and CDR2 YENEEA. The CDR3 coding sequence is TGTGCCAGCAGCTCGGGACTAGCGGGGGACGAGCAGTACTTC. This codes for CASSSGLAGDEQYF.

This sequence joins TRBV27 and TRBJ1-1, with 7 bases that match TRBD1. Germline V gene data show CDR1 as MNHEY and CDR2 as SMNVEV (reference sequence). With V trimmed by 5 bases and J by 1 base, 7 bases remained unmatched. CDR3 length: 15 amino acids. Written as DNA, the CDR3 is TGTGCCAGCAGTACCGCGACAGGGAGGAACACTGAAGCTTTCTTT. Translated, it gives CASSTATGRNTEAFF.

The chain carries TRBV19 and TRBJ2-1; D uncertain. The CDR3 totals 11 residues. From germline, CDR1 is LNHDA and CDR2 SQIVND (reference sequence). V was clipped by 8 bases and J by 4 bases, with 6 bases between them. The CDR3 loop reads CASGQYNEQFF. CDR3 coding DNA: TGTGCCAGTGGGCAATACAATGAGCAGTTCTTC.

The V call is TRBV18, the J call TRBJ2-7; 7 nucleotides line up with TRBD1. V dropped 3 bases and J dropped 2; count of bases not matched to a gene: 1. The CDR3 spans 13 residues. Germline-derived CDR1 and CDR2 are KGHSH and LQKENI. CDR3 sequence reads: CASSPDRAYEQYF. The CDR3 bases are TGTGCCAGCTCACCCGACAGGGCCTACGAGCAGTACTTC.

V gene TRBV27 combines with J gene TRBJ1-2; no firm D call. Germline V gene data show CDR1 as MNHEY and CDR2 as SMNVEV (reference sequence). V lost 2 bases and J 3 bases, leaving 7 bases between the germline ends. The CDR3 runs 13 residues. The CDR3 nucleotides are TGTGCCAGCAGTTTACGGGTGGACTATGGCTACACCTTC. This gives the protein CASSLRVDYGYTF.

V gene TRBV6-5 combines with J gene TRBJ2-2, with TRBD2 matching over 7 bases. Per germline, CDR1 MNHEY and CDR2 SVGAGI. The CDR3 is 14 residues long. The V gene end was trimmed by 8 bases and the J gene end by 1 base; junction bases not matched to a gene: 4. The CDR3 nucleotides read TGTGCCAGCCAGCGGGGTTGGAACACCGGGGAGCTGTTTTTT. Its translation: CASQRGWNTGELFF.

The J gene is TRBJ2-5, the V gene TRBV7-8; possible D gene TRBD2, 7 bases. The germline V gene encodes CDR1 SGHVS and CDR2 FQNEAQ. The CDR3 consists of 15 residues. Between the trimmed V and J ends, which lost 4 bases and 4 bases, there was a span of 16 bases. The chain's CDR3 is CASSSWRGPGETQYF. The CDR3 DNA follows: TGTGCCAGCAGCTCGTGGCGGGGGCCGGGAGAGACCCAGTACTTC.

The chain carries TRBV10-3 and TRBJ2-5; D is uncertain. Deletions cut 10 bases from V and 0 bases from J, with 9 bases between. CDR1 ENHRY and CDR2 SYGVKD come from the germline V gene. The CDR3 runs 12 residues. The chain's CDR3 is CATRSYQETQYF. DNA of the CDR3: TGTGCCACCCGTTCGTACCAAGAGACCCAGTACTTC.

CDR3: CASSPQGSTDTQYF. CDR3 in DNA: TGCGCCAGCAGCCCCCAGGGTAGCACAGATACGCAGTATTTT. This sequence joins TRBV4-1 and TRBJ2-3; maybe TRBD1 (5 bases). This CDR3 has 14 residues. Trimming removed 4 bases from V and 0 bases from J, with 8 bases in between. CDR1 is MGHRA, CDR2 YSYEKL, per germline.

This sequence joins TRBV28 and TRBJ2-1, with 11 positions matching TRBD2. The CDR3 loop spans 15 amino acids. Per germline, CDR1 MDHEN and CDR2 SYDVKM. J lost 9 bases, V lost 6 bases, and 10 bases had no gene match. The CDR3 nucleotides are TGTGCCAGCAGACTCACACTAGCGGGAGCAGGTGAGCAGTTCTTC. Its protein product is CASRLTLAGAGEQFF.

The V call is TRBV5-4, the J call TRBJ2-2; D gene unclear. The V end lost 2 bases, the J end lost 1 base, and 6 bases lay between the germline ends. Germline assignment: CDR1 SGHNT and CDR2 YYREEE (reference sequence). The CDR3 loop spans 14 amino acids. This CDR3 is CASSFLENTGELFF. The CDR3 DNA sequence: TGTGCCAGCAGCTTTCTAGAGAACACCGGGGAGCTGTTTTTT.

The rearrangement uses TRBV2 and TRBJ1-2; 9 positions match TRBD1. With 8 bases clipped from V and 7 bases from J, the junction kept 2 bases outside the gene matches. Per germline, CDR1 SNHLY and CDR2 FYNNEI. This CDR3 contains 11 residues. CDR3 in DNA: TGTGCCAGCGGGGACAGGGTTGGCTACACCTTC. The encoded protein is CASGDRVGYTF.

This clone appeared a single time. This chain uses TRBV7-6 with TRBJ2-1; maybe TRBD2 (6 bases). Germline CDR1 SGHVS, CDR2 FNYEAQ. The CDR3 totals 14 residues. The V end was cut by 3 bases, the J end by 5 bases, with 11 bases between. The CDR3 here is CASSLYSGDNEQFF. The DNA for the CDR3 is TGTGCCAGCAGCTTGTATAGCGGTGACAATGAGCAGTTCTTC.

This clone appeared a single time. The junction departs from the called germline gene at one end, perhaps through a read error. The rearrangement uses TRBV6-5 and TRBJ2-7; D is possibly TRBD1 (5 bases). Germline V gives CDR1 MNHEY, CDR2 SVGAGI. CDR3 length equals 13 residues. In nucleotides, the CDR3 is TGTGCCAGCAGTTACCGGCAGGGCTACGAGCAGTACTTT. Translating gives CASSYRQGYEQYF.

This clone was detected only a few times. The chain has TRBV2 and TRBJ2-5; D is undetermined. The DNA end lines up better with TRBJ2-7; the J call may be wrong. CDR1 SNHLY and CDR2 FYNNEI come from the germline V gene. The CDR3 spans 13 residues. CDR3 in DNA: TGTGCCAGCAGTCCCCGGACGGACTACGAGCAGTACTTC. Residues: CASSPRTDYEQYF.

V is TRBV28 and J is TRBJ1-6; 7 positions match TRBD1. The CDR3 length is 16 residues. CDR1 is MDHEN and CDR2 is SYDVKM in the germline V gene. V lost 2 bases and J lost 7; bases outside the gene matches: 8. CDR3 nucleotide sequence: TGTGCCAGCAGTTTAAAAACAGGGGCACCGAATTCACCCCTCCACTTT. It is translated as CASSLKTGAPNSPLHF.

CDR3 sequence reads: CASSLARVEGWTEAFF. DNA of the CDR3: TGTGCCAGCAGCTTAGCGCGTGTGGAGGGGTGGACTGAAGCTTTCTTT. The rearrangement joins TRBV7-9 to TRBJ1-1; D may be TRBD1 (5 bases). This CDR3 comprises 16 residues. The germline V and J ends were trimmed by 0 bases and 5 bases, with 16 bases remaining between them. Germline V gives CDR1 SEHNR, CDR2 FQNEAQ (reference sequence).

The rearrangement uses TRBV5-6 and TRBJ2-3, with D perhaps TRBD2 (7 bases). The CDR3 totals 14 residues. V was cut by 3 bases and J by 4 bases, with 12 bases left in between. Germline CDR1 and CDR2: SGHDT and YYEEEE. The DNA of the CDR3 is TGTGCCAGCAGCTCGTCGGGGGGCCCAGATACGCAGTATTTT. As protein: CASSSSGGPDTQYF.

Concerning this clone: The sample holds other DNA sequences that translate to the same CDR3. The chain carries TRBV27 and TRBJ1-5, with D hard to call. The CDR3 has 15 residues. Trimming removed 5 bases from V and 2 bases from J, with 13 bases in between. Germline V gene sequence: CDR1 MNHEY, CDR2 SMNVEV (reference sequence). As DNA, the CDR3 is TGTGCCAGCAGTCCCGGAGGAAATGGCAATCAGCCCCAGCATTTT. This codes for CASSPGGNGNQPQHF.

DNA for the CDR3: TGTGCCAGCAGTTACGATTTGGGACAAAGAGCTTTCTTT. Protein sequence: CASSYDLGQRAFF. This chain joins TRBV6-6 and TRBJ1-1; weak D call: TRBD1 (6 bases). Germline V gene lookup returns CDR1 MNHNY and CDR2 SVGAGI (reference sequence). V dropped 2 bases and J dropped 10 bases, with 14 bases sitting between them. The CDR3 has 13 residues.

The chain is built from TRBV4-3 and TRBJ1-1; D may be TRBD1 (6 bases). Trimming stripped 0 bases from V and 0 bases from J, with 23 bases between. CDR1 and CDR2 (germline): LGHNA, YSLEER. The CDR3 is 20 amino acids. This CDR3 reads CASSQDYGTLTQGMNTEAFF. Here the CDR3 DNA reads TGCGCCAGCAGCCAAGATTACGGGACCTTAACTCAGGGGATGAACACTGAAGCTTTCTTT.